This record concerns one T cell receptor (beta chain) sequence. V lost 0 bases and J 9 bases, leaving 15 bases between the germline ends. The CDR3 has 16 residues. Germline CDR1 and CDR2: MNHEY and SMNVEV (reference sequence). Some clones are missing from TCRdb's copy, which holds only in-frame ones; the method was immunoSEQ multiplex PCR. The sample lists some 150,000 clones; around 82% were seen once. The data were taken from a study of blood T cell repertoires in COVID-19. Study-wide background: Donors in the United States, Italy and Spain gave samples during acute or convalescent COVID-19.

This TCR was sampled from a woman aged 55-69 years with acute or convalescent COVID-19. The sample comprised peripheral blood. The J gene is TRBJ1-6, the V gene TRBV27, with a weak D call TRBD1 (5 bases). CDR3 loop: CASSLSAGTRASPLHF. The CDR3 nucleotides read TGTGCCAGCAGTTTATCGGCCGGGACTAGGGCTTCACCCCTCCACTTT.